Below, 13 T cell receptor beta chains from the same sample are listed, as sequenced in a study of blood T cell repertoires in COVID-19. Clones were read by immunoSEQ multiplex PCR, and TCRdb kept only the in-frame ones, dropping some. The top ten clones hold roughly 3.7% of a sample with about 130,000 clones, 90% of them seen once. The sequencing input was peripheral blood. These TCRs come from a man aged 50 or older with active COVID-19.

This chain connects TRBV7-9 to TRBJ1-2; 7 nucleotides line up with TRBD1. The junction had 12 bases not matched to a gene; V was cut back by 5 bases and J by 0 bases. The germline V gene encodes CDR1 SEHNR and CDR2 FQNEAQ (reference sequence). This CDR3 comprises 17 residues. CDR3 loop: CASSIRDSLSANYGYTF. CDR3 nucleotide sequence: TGTGCCAGCAGCATCCGGGACAGCCTTTCCGCTAACTATGGCTACACCTTC.

The CDR3 sequence is CASSPRGASYEQYF. CDR3 nucleotide sequence: TGTGCCAGCAGTCCCCGGGGGGCCTCCTACGAGCAGTACTTC. This chain connects TRBV27 to TRBJ2-7; D perhaps matches TRBD2 (7 bases). Trimming removed 5 bases at V and 0 bases at J, with 11 bases between. The CDR3 consists of 14 residues. Germline V gives CDR1 MNHEY, CDR2 SMNVEV (reference sequence).

The J gene is TRBJ2-3, the V gene TRBV10-1; TRBD2 agrees at 13 bases. The CDR3 has 15 amino acids. Looked up from germline, CDR1 is WNHNN and CDR2 is SYGVQD (reference sequence). Trimming removed 6 bases from V and 5 bases from J; junction bases left unmatched: 5. The chain's CDR3 is CASSTTSGGGDTQYF. The DNA of the CDR3 is TGCGCCAGCAGCACCACTAGCGGGGGGGGAGATACGCAGTATTTT.

The chain has TRBV6-1 and TRBJ2-3; D gene uncertain. CDR1 and CDR2 (germline): MNHNS, SASEGT. The CDR3 loop spans 15 amino acids. The ends were cut back, 1 base at V and 0 bases at J, with 8 bases in the middle. CDR3 sequence reads: CASSEGPGSTDTQYF. CDR3 DNA: TGTGCCAGCAGTGAAGGTCCCGGGAGCACAGATACGCAGTATTTT.

Here the CDR3 reads CASSYGTPYSNQPQHF. The CDR3 nucleotides are TGTGCCAGCAGTTATGGGACACCTTATAGCAATCAGCCCCAGCATTTT. The chain recombines TRBV6-5 with TRBJ1-5; weak D call: TRBD1 (6 bases). Germline V gene data show CDR1 as MNHEY and CDR2 as SVGAGI. There are 16 residues in the CDR3. V was cut by 3 bases and J by 0 bases, with 12 bases left in between.

This chain links TRBV5-4 with TRBJ2-6; D gene ambiguous. Between the trimmed V and J ends, which lost 0 bases and 1 base, there was a span of 8 bases. The CDR3 has 16 residues. Germline CDR1 SGHNT, CDR2 YYREEE (reference sequence). The CDR3 region has the DNA TGTGCCAGCAGCTTGGCAGGAACTTCTGGGGCCAACGTCCTGACTTTC. Encoded protein: CASSLAGTSGANVLTF.

This chain uses TRBV10-1 with TRBJ2-3; possible D gene TRBD1, 6 bases. This CDR3 contains 15 residues. Trimming removed 6 bases at V and 0 bases at J, with 13 bases between. Per germline, CDR1 WNHNN and CDR2 SYGVQD (reference sequence). The CDR3 region has the DNA TGCGCCAGCAGCCTCGACAGGTTAAGCACAGATACGCAGTATTTT. This gives the protein CASSLDRLSTDTQYF.

The chain combines TRBV18 with TRBJ2-1; perhaps TRBD2 as D (7 bases). This CDR3 has 16 amino acids. Germline values: CDR1 KGHSH, CDR2 LQKENI. The V end lost 0 bases, the J end lost 5 bases, and 14 bases lay between the germline ends. The CDR3, as DNA: TGTGCCAGCTCACCACCGGGGGCGGGAGTTAACAATGAGCAGTTCTTC. Its translation: CASSPPGAGVNNEQFF.

This rearrangement joins TRBV6-5 to TRBJ1-3, with D unclear. Trimming removed 6 bases from V and 6 bases from J, with 12 bases in between. This CDR3 contains 13 residues. The germline V gene encodes CDR1 MNHEY and CDR2 SVGAGI. The CDR3 DNA reads as TGTGCCAGCAGACGAACGGGGAAAAACACCATATATTTT. This codes for CASRRTGKNTIYF.

This clone occurred once. V gene TRBV20-1 combines with J gene TRBJ1-2; no firm D call. CDR3 length equals 11 residues. Between the trimmed V and J ends, which lost 0 bases and 6 bases, there was a span of 5 bases. Germline CDR1 reads DFQATT; CDR2 reads SNEGSKA (reference sequence). CDR3 in amino acids: CSARDENGYTF. The CDR3 DNA reads as TGCAGTGCTAGAGACGAGAATGGCTACACCTTC.

The chain combines TRBV5-8 with TRBJ2-7, with D uncertain. Germline assignment: CDR1 SGHTS and CDR2 YDEGEE. This CDR3 region has 11 residues. The germline V and J ends were trimmed by 5 bases and 0 bases, with 3 bases remaining between them. The CDR3 DNA reads TGTGCCAGCAGGAGCTCCTACGAGCAGTACGTC. This encodes CASRSSYEQYV.

V usage is TRBV5-6 and J usage is TRBJ1-6, with 10 nucleotides matching TRBD1. The germline V gene has CDR1 SGHDT and CDR2 YYEEEE. The CDR3 covers 14 residues. The V and J ends lost 2 bases and 11 bases, in that order; junction bases with no gene match: 4. The CDR3 DNA reads as TGTGCCAGCAGCTTCGACAGGGGGCGGCCACCCCTCCACTTT. Translating gives CASSFDRGRPPLHF.

This chain joins TRBV19 and TRBJ1-5; 10 positions match TRBD1. The CDR3 extends over 16 amino acids. After removal of 6 bases from V and 1 base from J, the junction contained 6 bases not matched to a gene. Germline V lookup: CDR1 LNHDA, CDR2 SQIVND (reference sequence). The CDR3 loop reads CASRTGGGGSNQPQHF. In DNA form, the CDR3 reads TGTGCCAGTAGGACAGGGGGCGGAGGAAGCAATCAGCCCCAGCATTTT.